This is a list of T cell receptor beta chains from one sample in a study of T cells in tuberculosis. Method: immunoSEQ multiplex PCR; TCRdb's copy keeps in-frame clones and lacks some. This repertoire shows nearly 60,000 clones, approximately 85% found once; its top ten account for 20% to 25%. Material: CD1b-GMM tetramer-negative cells sorted from PBMCs. These receptor sequences come from an adult woman with latent tuberculosis. CDR3s leave out the opening cysteine and the closing phenylalanine or tryptophan. Fields, in order: J gene, V gene, CDR3 protein.

J gene: TRBJ1-5; V gene: TRBV7-2; CDR3 protein: ASSTRSATGNPSNQPQH
J gene: TRBJ2-7; V gene: TRBV5-6; CDR3 protein: ASSLLGGAYEQY
J gene: TRBJ1-1; V gene: TRBV29-1; CDR3 protein: SAGQGAFTEAF
J gene: TRBJ1-5; V gene: TRBV7-9; CDR3 protein: ASSLEGVGPQH
J gene: TRBJ2-2; V gene: TRBV2; CDR3 protein: ATKTTGTNTGELF
J gene: TRBJ2-2; V gene: TRBV4-1; CDR3 protein: ASSRVPGQGNTGELF
J gene: TRBJ2-1; V gene: TRBV4-3; CDR3 protein: ASSLGLGGFQF
J gene: TRBJ1-1; V gene: TRBV19; CDR3 protein: ASRTGGLNTEAF
J gene: TRBJ1-1; V gene: TRBV29-1; CDR3 protein: SVAWYKTEAF
J gene: TRBJ2-6; V gene: TRBV29-1; CDR3 protein: SVRGAGANVLT
J gene: TRBJ2-2; V gene: TRBV7-7; CDR3 protein: ASSLYGTSGLTGELF
J gene: TRBJ1-4; V gene: TRBV30; CDR3 protein: AWVRGEKLF
J gene: TRBJ1-2; V gene: TRBV6-5; CDR3 protein: ASSYSISTDNYGYT
J gene: TRBJ2-7; V gene: TRBV7-9; CDR3 protein: ASSFAGGYHEQY
J gene: TRBJ2-7; V gene: TRBV30; CDR3 protein: AWSRQGYEQY
J gene: TRBJ2-4; V gene: TRBV9; CDR3 protein: ASSVSAGVAKNIQY
J gene: TRBJ2-2; V gene: TRBV28; CDR3 protein: ASSFASDTGELF
J gene: TRBJ2-2; V gene: TRBV4-3; CDR3 protein: ASSQGGETGELF
J gene: TRBJ1-2; V gene: TRBV28; CDR3 protein: ASSFGTRAGYT
J gene: TRBJ2-1; V gene: TRBV19; CDR3 protein: ASNQGRVDNEQF
J gene: TRBJ1-1; V gene: TRBV5-6; CDR3 protein: ASSLVRSGAEAF
J gene: TRBJ2-7; V gene: TRBV6-5; CDR3 protein: ASIQGAQDYEQY
J gene: TRBJ1-5; V gene: TRBV4-2; CDR3 protein: ASSQTTGGGQPQH
J gene: TRBJ1-6; V gene: TRBV5-1; CDR3 protein: ASSRTGTNSPLH
J gene: TRBJ2-7; V gene: TRBV5-1; CDR3 protein: ASSPGLAGVYEQY
J gene: TRBJ2-1; V gene: TRBV2; CDR3 protein: ASSDGVNEQF
J gene: TRBJ2-3; V gene: TRBV7-8; CDR3 protein: ASSPTELLDDTQY
J gene: TRBJ2-7; V gene: TRBV11-2; CDR3 protein: ASSLVADTYEQY
J gene: TRBJ2-7; V gene: TRBV5-1; CDR3 protein: ASREGSSYEQY
J gene: TRBJ2-2; V gene: TRBV7-2; CDR3 protein: ASSTQGAHGGELF
J gene: TRBJ1-2; V gene: TRBV2; CDR3 protein: ASSRTGQVEYQYGYT
J gene: TRBJ1-2; V gene: TRBV9; CDR3 protein: ASSPPVGGIVGGYT
J gene: TRBJ2-7; V gene: TRBV7-9; CDR3 protein: ASSQEVTRGLATYEQY
J gene: TRBJ1-3; V gene: TRBV2; CDR3 protein: ASSESGGPGNTIY
J gene: TRBJ1-5; V gene: TRBV7-2; CDR3 protein: ASSLGQIRSQPQH
J gene: TRBJ2-3; V gene: TRBV5-6; CDR3 protein: ASSPSYLGTDTQY
J gene: TRBJ2-1; V gene: TRBV4-1; CDR3 protein: ASSQDSSSGYNEQF
J gene: TRBJ2-7; V gene: TRBV5-1; CDR3 protein: ASSSGPSDYEQY
J gene: TRBJ1-1; V gene: TRBV30; CDR3 protein: AWRAYRVDTEAF
J gene: TRBJ2-5; V gene: TRBV25-1; CDR3 protein: ASSEVPGRGGFQETQY
J gene: TRBJ2-1; V gene: TRBV10-2; CDR3 protein: ATEPGLPYNEQF
J gene: TRBJ1-1; V gene: TRBV7-2; CDR3 protein: ASSSGQGWTEAF
J gene: TRBJ2-7; V gene: TRBV27; CDR3 protein: ASSLNKGVPRDEQY
J gene: TRBJ1-2; V gene: TRBV29-1; CDR3 protein: SVEQGGGIHYGYT
J gene: TRBJ2-5; V gene: TRBV21-1; CDR3 protein: ASSKGLRLAVEETQY
J gene: TRBJ2-7; V gene: TRBV7-9; CDR3 protein: ASSLALDSSYEQY
J gene: TRBJ1-1; V gene: TRBV5-6; CDR3 protein: ASSFLQAEAF
J gene: -; V gene: TRBV5-6; CDR3 protein: ASSPNIGAYEQY
J gene: TRBJ1-2; V gene: TRBV5-5; CDR3 protein: ASQFTGPGNYGYT
J gene: TRBJ1-2; V gene: TRBV19; CDR3 protein: ASSMVANYGYT
J gene: TRBJ2-5; V gene: TRBV2; CDR3 protein: ASIGLGSQETQY
J gene: TRBJ1-5; V gene: TRBV19; CDR3 protein: ASSIAGGLRGSNQPQH
J gene: TRBJ2-3; V gene: TRBV7-9; CDR3 protein: ASSPSGGAGTDTQY
J gene: TRBJ2-3; V gene: TRBV23-1; CDR3 protein: ASSQNPAGPCTDTQY
J gene: TRBJ1-2; V gene: TRBV29-1; CDR3 protein: SVDTPPTGEYGYT
J gene: TRBJ1-1; V gene: TRBV7-2; CDR3 protein: ASSLVTAVGTEAF
J gene: TRBJ2-5; V gene: TRBV30; CDR3 protein: AWSVGGLAETQY
J gene: TRBJ1-2; V gene: TRBV27; CDR3 protein: ASSAQGMGGYT